The rows below give T cell receptor beta chains drawn from one sample of a study of post-analysis software for immune sequencing data. One entry per CDR3 protein, called by TCRdb with MiXCR from the PCR reads. The table lists under 900,000 distinct CDR3 sequences, around 53% of them singletons. The sample consisted of blood. The receptors originated from a girl between 10 and 17 years old with multiple sclerosis. CDR3s include the opening cysteine and the closing phenylalanine or tryptophan. The D gene is left open where the match is weak. Not all rows give a size; the values are once, few, many and, for expanded clones, a class.

>.|TRBJ2-7|.|TRBV15
CATSRDRRISYEQYF
TGTGCCACCAGCAGAGACAGGAGGATATCCTACGAGCAGTACTTC
>.|TRBJ2-1|once|TRBV7-2
CASSLASAPYNEQFF
TGTGCCAGCAGCTTAGCGTCTGCACCCTACAATGAGCAGTTCTTC
>TRBD2|TRBJ2-1|many|TRBV20-1
CSARDLRETHNEQFF
TGCAGTGCTAGAGATTTGCGGGAGACCCACAATGAGCAGTTCTTC
>.|TRBJ2-7|few|TRBV20-1
CSAMTAFYEQYF
TGCAGTGCCATGACAGCTTTCTACGAGCAGTACTTC
>.|TRBJ1-5|.|TRBV3-1
CASSQGGRLNQPQHF
TGTGCCAGCAGCCAGGGGGGGAGGCTCAATCAGCCCCAGCATTTT
>.|TRBJ2-3|few|TRBV12-5
CASGFASTDTQYF
TGTGCTAGTGGTTTCGCCAGCACAGATACGCAGTATTTT
>.|TRBJ2-1|.|TRBV7-9
CAAGGGYNEQFF
TGTGCCGCAGGGGGAGGCTACAATGAGCAGTTCTTC
>.|TRBJ1-5|few|TRBV29-1
CSAWDGNQPQHF
TGCAGCGCCTGGGACGGGAATCAGCCCCAGCATTTT
>TRBD2|TRBJ2-1|once|TRBV20-1
CSARGLAGVNYNEQFF
TGCAGTGCTAGGGGACTAGCGGGAGTAAACTACAATGAGCAGTTCTTC
>.|TRBJ1-1|.|TRBV3-1
CASSQDGPGRGTEAFF
TGTGCCAGCAGCCAAGACGGGCCAGGGAGAGGCACTGAAGCTTTCTTT
>.|TRBJ2-2|.|TRBV2
CASSENGMGTGELFF
TGTGCCAGCAGTGAGAACGGGATGGGGACCGGGGAGCTGTTTTTT